The entry below describes one TCR beta chain. The antigen is undetermined. This sample was included in a study of cytomegalovirus exposure and HLA in healthy donors. Turning to the study itself: Samples from HLA-typed donors yielded about 85 million unique TCRs in an early data release. Assignment to the Caucasian-associated ancestry cluster applied to over 70% of the approximately 400 genotyped donors.

Primers for the PCR totalled 60 Vbeta and 13 Jbeta. Measured with immunoSEQ multiplex PCR; TCRdb has only the in-frame clones, and not every one. Among 110,000 to 150,000 clones listed, roughly four fifths were seen once. Whole-study results and caveats: Cytomegalovirus association was assigned to approximately 160 TCR beta chains. The authors judged a highly shared variant cluster likely a sequencing artifact.

The sample was PBMCs. The TCR comes from a woman aged 40 to 50 in good health and CMV-seronegative.

The CDR3 bases are TGTGCCAGCAGCCCGGGGACTAGCGGGGGAACAGATACGCAGTATTTT. Protein sequence: CASSPGTSGGTDTQYF. The gene calls are TRBV5-8 and TRBJ2-3, with TRBD2 matching over 14 bases. Unmatched junction bases numbered 4, after V lost 4 bases and J lost 3 bases. The length of the CDR3 is 16 residues. Germline V gene data show CDR1 as SGHTS and CDR2 as YDEGEE. The full variable domain, completed using reference TRBV5-8 and TRBJ2-3, is EAGVTQSPTHLIKTRGQQATLRCSPISGHTSVYWYQQALGLGLQFLLWYDEGEERNRGNFPPRFSGRQFPNYSSELNVNALELEDSALYLCASSPGTSGGTDTQYFGPGTRLTVL.